The sample holds many counts of the clone carrying this T cell receptor (beta chain). Its antigen remains unknown. CDR1 is SGDLS, CDR2 YYNGEE, per germline. V was shortened by 3 bases and J by 3 bases, with 12 bases between the two germline ends. The CDR3 covers 14 residues. This sample stems from a study of CD8 T cells in ankylosing spondylitis. Overall study findings and caveats: As for the disease-linked clones, they showed a CD8+ phenotype and occurred at relatively low frequencies in peripheral blood. One TCR beta motif, made up of eight highly homologous variants, appeared characteristic of ankylosing spondylitis blood. Reported data indicate significant enrichment of disease-linked clones within matched ankylosing spondylitis synovial fluid.

Quantitative 5'-RACE with molecular barcodes produced the TCR beta libraries. In TCRdb, the 5' RACE reads were re-called with MiXCR into one record per CDR3 protein. Here the sample spans 7,600 or so distinct CDR3 sequences, 2.8% being singletons. The chain combines TRBV9 with TRBJ1-2, with a possible D match to TRBD1 (6 bases). The sequencing sample was made of blood, either unsorted or a sorted T cell fraction (not recorded which). The TCR sequence derives from a female donor with ankylosing spondylitis or in good health (not recorded which). DNA of the CDR3: TGTGCCAGCAGCGGGACAGAAGGACACTATGGCTACACCTTC. The encoded protein is CASSGTEGHYGYTF.